The entry below gives a single TCR beta chain sequence along with its context. The antigen remains unidentified. This sample is drawn from a study of shared clonotypes between healthy human individuals. Study findings and constraints: Only blood was sampled, and tissue TCR repertoires likely differ from blood ones.

Sequencing used immunoSEQ multiplex PCR; TCRdb keeps in-frame clones, though not all of them. The data show hundreds of thousands of clones, about four fifths seen once. Donation came from healthy HIV-negative adults that had no recent acute infections or vaccinations. Sequencing was carried out using PBMCs. The TCR was taken from a woman aged 40 to 50 in good health. Some clones in this sample may be carry-over from other donors' samples.

CDR3 residues: CASSFDLLAGSYEQYF. Here the CDR3 DNA reads TGTGCCAGCAGCTTCGACCTACTAGCGGGGTCCTACGAGCAGTACTTC. The rearrangement uses TRBV11-3 and TRBJ2-7, with 10 bases aligning to TRBD2. Germline V CDR1 and CDR2: SGHNT, YENEEA. The CDR3 extends over 16 amino acids. Germline trimming cut 3 bases from V and 1 base from J; bases unmatched to any gene: 6.